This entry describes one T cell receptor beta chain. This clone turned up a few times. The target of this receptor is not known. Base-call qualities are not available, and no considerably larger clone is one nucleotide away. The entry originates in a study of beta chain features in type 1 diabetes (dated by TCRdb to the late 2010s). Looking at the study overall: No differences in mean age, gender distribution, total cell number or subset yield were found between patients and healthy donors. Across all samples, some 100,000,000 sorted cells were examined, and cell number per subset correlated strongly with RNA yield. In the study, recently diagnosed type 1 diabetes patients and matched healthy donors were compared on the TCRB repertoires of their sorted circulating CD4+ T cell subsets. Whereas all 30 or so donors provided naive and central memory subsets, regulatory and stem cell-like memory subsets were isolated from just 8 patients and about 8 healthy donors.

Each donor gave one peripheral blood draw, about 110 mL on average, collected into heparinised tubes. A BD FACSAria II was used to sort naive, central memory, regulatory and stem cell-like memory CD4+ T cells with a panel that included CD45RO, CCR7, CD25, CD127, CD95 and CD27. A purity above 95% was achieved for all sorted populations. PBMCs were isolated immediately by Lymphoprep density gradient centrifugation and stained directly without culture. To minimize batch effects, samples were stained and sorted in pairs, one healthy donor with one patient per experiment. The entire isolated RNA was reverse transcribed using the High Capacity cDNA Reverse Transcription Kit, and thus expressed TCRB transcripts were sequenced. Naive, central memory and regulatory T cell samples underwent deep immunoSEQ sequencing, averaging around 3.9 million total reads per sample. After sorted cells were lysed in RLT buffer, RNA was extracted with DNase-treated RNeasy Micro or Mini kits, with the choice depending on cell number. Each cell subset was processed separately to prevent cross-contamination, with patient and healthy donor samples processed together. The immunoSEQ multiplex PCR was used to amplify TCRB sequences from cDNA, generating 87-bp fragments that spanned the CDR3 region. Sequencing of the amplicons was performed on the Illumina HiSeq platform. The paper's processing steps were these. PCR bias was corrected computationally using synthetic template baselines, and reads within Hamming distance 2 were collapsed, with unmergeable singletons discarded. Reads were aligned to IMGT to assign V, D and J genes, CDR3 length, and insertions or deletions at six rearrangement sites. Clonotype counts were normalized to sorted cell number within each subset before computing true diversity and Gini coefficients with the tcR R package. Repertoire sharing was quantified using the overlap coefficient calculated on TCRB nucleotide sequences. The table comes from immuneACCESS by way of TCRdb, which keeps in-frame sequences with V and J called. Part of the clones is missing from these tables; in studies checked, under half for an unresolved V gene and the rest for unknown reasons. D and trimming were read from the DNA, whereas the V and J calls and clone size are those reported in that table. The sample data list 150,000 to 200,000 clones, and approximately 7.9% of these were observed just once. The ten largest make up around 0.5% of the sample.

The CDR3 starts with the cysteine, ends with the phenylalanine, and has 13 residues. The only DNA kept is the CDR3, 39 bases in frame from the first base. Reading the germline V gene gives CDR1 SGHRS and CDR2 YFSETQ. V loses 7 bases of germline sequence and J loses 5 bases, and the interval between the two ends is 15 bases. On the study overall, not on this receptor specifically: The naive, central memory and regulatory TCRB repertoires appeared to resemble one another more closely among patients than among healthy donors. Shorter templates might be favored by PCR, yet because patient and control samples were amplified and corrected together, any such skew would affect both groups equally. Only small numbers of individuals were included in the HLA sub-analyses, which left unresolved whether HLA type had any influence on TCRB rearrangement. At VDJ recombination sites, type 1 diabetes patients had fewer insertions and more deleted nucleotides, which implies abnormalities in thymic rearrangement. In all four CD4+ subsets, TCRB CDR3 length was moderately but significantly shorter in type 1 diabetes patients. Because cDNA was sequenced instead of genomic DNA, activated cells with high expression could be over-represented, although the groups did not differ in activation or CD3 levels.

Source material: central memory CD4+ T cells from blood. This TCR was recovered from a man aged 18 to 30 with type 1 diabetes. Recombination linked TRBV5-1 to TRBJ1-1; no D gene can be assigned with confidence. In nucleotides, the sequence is TGCGCCAGCCGGACGGGAATCCAAACTGAAGCTTTCTTT. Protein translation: CASRTGIQTEAFF.